This T cell receptor (beta chain) was found in a study of blood T cell repertoires in COVID-19. On the study more broadly: Samples came from the United States, Italy and Spain, spanning acute and convalescent COVID-19.

The CDR3 has 18 amino acids. In Seattle, patients joined the study during active infection and were tracked longitudinally. Source study methods: For nucleated cells, counts were estimated from reference gene primer amplification. TCRdb keeps only in-frame clones here, not all; method: immunoSEQ multiplex PCR. From that table come the V and J calls and clone size; the DNA was used to work out D and trimming. The repertoire holds approximately 49,000 clones, with around 86% as singletons. The TCR sequence derives from an elderly woman with COVID-19, enrolled during active disease. Sequenced material: peripheral blood. The chain carries TRBV21-1 and TRBJ2-3; the table gives TRBD2 as D, unverified against the DNA. TRBV21-1 is designated a pseudogene. In nucleotides, the CDR3 is TGTGCCAGCAGCAAAGACTGCTTAGGGGGGAGGGCCCGCGATACGCAGTATTTT. Amino acid sequence: CASSKDCLGGRARDTQYF.